The entry that follows covers one TCR beta chain sequence. Antigen: not known. CDR1 is SGHVS and CDR2 is FQNEAQ in the germline V gene. V shed 0 bases and J shed 1 base, with 13 bases lying between them. This CDR3 comprises 17 residues. This record comes from a study of cytomegalovirus exposure and HLA in healthy donors. Study-level points and caveats: Per published reports, the classifier diagnosed cytomegalovirus status with high specificity and sensitivity. TRBV6-2, TRBV6-3 and some other V segments were unresolvable in 87-base-pair reads.

It was with 60 Vbeta and 13 Jbeta primers that the PCR ran. Produced via immunoSEQ multiplex PCR; TCRdb's table is partial and in-frame only. The profile shows some 210,000 clones, about four fifths of them singletons. It was healthy bone marrow donors who served as donors. The receptor's source is a woman aged 45 to 65 in good health and CMV-seropositive. The sample taken for sequencing was PBMCs. The chain combines TRBV7-8 with TRBJ1-3; no clear D gene. The CDR3 is CASSLARVLRSGNTIYF. Here the CDR3 DNA reads TGTGCCAGCAGCTTAGCGCGGGTCTTACGATCTGGAAACACCATATATTTT.